A single sample gave rise to the 29 T cell receptor beta chains below, sequenced in a study of blood T cell repertoires in COVID-19. Data came from immunoSEQ multiplex PCR; TCRdb stores just in-frame clones and leaves some out. The sample yields some 60,000 clones, 70% to 90% seen once. The source material was peripheral blood. Every receptor here comes from a human donor in a cohort sampled during active COVID-19.

The chain uses TRBV7-9 and TRBJ1-2; 7 bases are a match to TRBD1. Germline CDR1 reads SEHNR; CDR2 reads FQNEAQ (reference sequence). The V gene end was trimmed by 5 bases and the J gene end by 4 bases; junction bases not matched to a gene: 10. CDR3 length: 15 residues. CDR3 sequence reads: CASSQGQAPAYGYTF. In nucleotides, the CDR3 is TGTGCCAGCAGCCAAGGACAGGCCCCCGCCTATGGCTACACCTTC.

This clone was observed a few times. V is TRBV7-8 and J is TRBJ2-2; 8 bases are shared with TRBD1. V lost 5 bases, J lost 1 base, and 6 bases stayed unmatched. CDR3 size: 16 residues. From germline, CDR1 is SGHVS and CDR2 FQNEAQ. This CDR3 reads CASSPRQGRNTGELFF. The CDR3 DNA reads TGTGCCAGCAGCCCAAGACAGGGGAGGAACACCGGGGAGCTGTTTTTT.

V usage is TRBV6-5 and J usage is TRBJ1-2; TRBD1 matches at 7 bases. The V segment lost 5 bases and the J segment 8 bases; nucleotides outside the gene matches: 11. The CDR3 runs to 14 residues. CDR1 MNHEY and CDR2 SVGAGI come from the germline V gene. The chain's CDR3 is CASSPNRGNKGYTF. The CDR3 DNA reads TGTGCCAGCAGTCCGAACAGGGGAAATAAGGGCTACACCTTC.

The CDR3 is CATSDTTGGDGELFF. The DNA for the CDR3 is TGTGCCACCAGTGACACGACAGGGGGGGACGGGGAGCTGTTTTTT. This sequence joins TRBV24-1 and TRBJ2-2, with 9 nucleotides matching TRBD1. This CDR3 has 15 amino acids. CDR1 KGHDR and CDR2 SFDVKD come from the germline V gene. V shed 4 bases, J shed 7 bases, and the junction held 6 bases outside the gene matches.

The J gene is TRBJ2-3, the V gene TRBV7-6; 10 bases line up with TRBD2. Trimming took 0 bases from V and 2 from J; bases not matched to a gene: 2. The CDR3 is made up of 16 amino acids. Germline lookup yields CDR1 SGHVS and CDR2 FNYEAQ. The CDR3 loop reads CASSLATSGLTDTQYF. CDR3 nucleotides: TGTGCCAGCAGCTTAGCGACTAGCGGGCTCACAGATACGCAGTATTTT.

V gene TRBV12-3 or TRBV12-4 combines with J gene TRBJ1-2, with D maybe TRBD1 (6 bases). The CDR3 sequence is 13 residues long. Trimming took 6 bases from V and 4 from J, leaving 12 bases between them. The CDR3 is CASSYRAAYGYTF. The CDR3 DNA sequence: TGTGCCAGCAGCTACAGGGCCGCCTATGGCTACACCTTC.

The V and J genes are TRBV6-5 and TRBJ2-7; D is unresolved. Germline loops: CDR1 MNHEY, CDR2 SVGAGI. There are 15 residues in the CDR3. The V end lost 6 bases, the J end lost 4 bases, and 19 bases lay between the germline ends. In nucleotides, the CDR3 is TGTGCCAGCAGGAGGTACGTGACGGAAGATTACGAGCAGTACTTC. Protein product: CASRRYVTEDYEQYF.

The J gene is TRBJ1-5, the V gene TRBV15, with a tentative D call TRBD1 (5 bases). Trimming shortened V by 0 bases and J by 5 bases, and 11 bases separated the two germline ends. The V gene's germline CDR1 is LNHNV and CDR2 YYDKDF (reference sequence). This CDR3 is built from 15 residues. The CDR3 loop reads CATSRDGAGHQPQHF. Here the CDR3 DNA reads TGTGCCACCAGCAGAGATGGGGCAGGGCATCAGCCCCAGCATTTT.

CDR3 sequence (DNA): TGTGCCAGCAGCCCCCGACTAGCGGGGTACAATGAGCAGTTCTTC. Translating gives CASSPRLAGYNEQFF. J is TRBJ2-1 and V is TRBV14, with 11 bases fitting TRBD2. After removal of 4 bases from V and 4 bases from J, the junction contained 3 bases not matched to a gene. This CDR3 region has 15 residues. The germline gives CDR1 SGHDN, CDR2 FVKESK.

The chain has TRBV18 and TRBJ1-2; 7 bases match TRBD1. V was clipped by 8 bases and J by 7 bases; unmatched bases: 16. Germline V gives CDR1 KGHSH, CDR2 LQKENI. The CDR3 consists of 15 residues. The CDR3 reads CASVGQRITFGGYTF. CDR3 DNA sequence: TGTGCCAGCGTGGGACAGAGAATAACTTTCGGTGGCTACACCTTC.

The chain recombines TRBV1 with TRBJ2-1; the listed D gene, TRBD2, was not tested against the DNA. TRBV1 constitutes a pseudogene. The CDR3 consists of 19 residues. CDR3 coding DNA: TGCACCAGCAGCCCGCCTAGGGACGGGCGGGGGGGCCCCGTGAATGAGCAGTTCTTC. The encoded protein is CTSSPPRDGRGGPVNEQFF.

This clone has a single count. This sequence joins TRBV4-3 and TRBJ1-4, with 9 positions matching TRBD1. There are 15 residues in the CDR3. Unmatched junction bases numbered 2, after V lost 0 bases and J lost 6 bases. Germline assignment: CDR1 LGHNA and CDR2 YSLEER. CDR3 bases: TGCGCCAGCAGCCAAGAGGGACAGGGACATGAAAAACTGTTTTTT. It translates to CASSQEGQGHEKLFF.

The chain joins TRBV18 to TRBJ1-1; no clear D. The CDR3 is made up of 12 amino acids. Germline CDR1 reads KGHSH; CDR2 reads LQKENI. Trimming shortened V by 5 bases and J by 0 bases, and 4 bases separated the two germline ends. The CDR3 loop reads CASSNMNTEAFF. The CDR3 nucleotides read TGTGCCAGCTCAAACATGAACACTGAAGCTTTCTTT.

This clone was picked up a small number of times. J is TRBJ2-2 and V is TRBV5-5; D might be TRBD2 (5 bases). V lost 0 bases to trimming and J lost 4 bases, with 7 bases between them. Germline V CDR1 and CDR2: SGHKS, YYEKEE (reference sequence). The CDR3 is made up of 14 amino acids. This chain's CDR3 is CASSLAGITGELFF. CDR3 DNA: TGTGCCAGCAGCTTGGCCGGGATCACCGGGGAGCTGTTTTTT.

This chain joins TRBV5-5 and TRBJ2-1; D is undetermined. V was cut by 0 bases and J by 7 bases, with 8 bases left in between. The length of the CDR3 is 13 residues. CDR1 is SGHKS, CDR2 YYEKEE, per germline (reference sequence). CDR3 nucleotides: TGTGCCAGCAGCTTGGGCGTCTCAAATGAGCAGTTCTTC. It specifies CASSLGVSNEQFF.

The CDR3 DNA follows: TGTGCCAGCACGGGGGAATCCTACAATGAGCAGTTCTTC. Translating gives CASTGESYNEQFF. V gene TRBV5-6 combines with J gene TRBJ2-1; D perhaps matches TRBD2 (6 bases). Germline assignment: CDR1 SGHDT and CDR2 YYEEEE. This CDR3 has 13 amino acids. Deletions cut 6 bases from V and 1 base from J, with 8 bases between.

CDR3 loop: CASSQSVRGYEKLFF. The CDR3 nucleotides read TGTGCCAGCAGCCAATCGGTCAGGGGGTATGAAAAACTGTTTTTT. The chain is built from TRBV16 and TRBJ1-4, with 7 positions matching TRBD1. The CDR3 runs 15 residues. V shed 0 bases and J 6 bases; nucleotides not matched to a gene: 4. The germline gives CDR1 KGHSY, CDR2 FQNENV. Variable domain in full (rest from reference TRBV16 and TRBJ1-4): GEEVAQTPKHLVRGEGQKAKLYCAPIKGHSYVFWYQQVLKNEFKFLISFQNENVFDETGMPKERFSAKCLPNSPCSLEIQATKLEDSAVYFCASSQSVRGYEKLFFGSGTQLSVL.

This rearrangement joins TRBV6-8 to TRBJ2-7; 7 bases are shared with TRBD1. V was clipped by 8 bases and J by 4 bases; unmatched bases: 11. The CDR3 contains 14 residues. CDR1 and CDR2 from the germline V gene are MNHGY and SAAAGT. CDR3 coding DNA: TGTGCCAGCGAGGGAAACAGGGGTCGGTACGAGCAGTACTTC. It encodes CASEGNRGRYEQYF.

J is TRBJ2-3 and V is TRBV6-5; D ambiguous. The CDR3 totals 13 residues. The V gene's germline CDR1 is MNHEY and CDR2 SVGAGI. V was clipped by 2 bases and J by 0 bases, with 3 bases between them. The CDR3: CASSYLSTDTQYF. The CDR3 nucleotides read TGTGCCAGCAGTTACCTAAGCACAGATACGCAGTATTTT.

The chain has TRBV5-6 and TRBJ2-3, with 7 bases fitting TRBD1. CDR1 is SGHDT and CDR2 is YYEEEE in the germline V gene. CDR3 length: 14 residues. J lost 5 bases, V lost 3 bases, and 6 bases had no gene match. CDR3: CASSWQGEIDTQYF. DNA of the CDR3: TGTGCCAGCAGCTGGCAGGGGGAAATAGATACGCAGTATTTT.

The chain carries TRBV9 and TRBJ2-7, with 9 bases aligning to TRBD1. The CDR3 loop spans 14 amino acids. Germline values: CDR1 SGDLS, CDR2 YYNGEE. Trimming took 4 bases from V and 5 from J; bases not matched to a gene: 7. The CDR3, as DNA: TGTGCCAGCAGCCCCCGGGGACAGGGTGACGAGCAGTACTTC. It translates to CASSPRGQGDEQYF.

This clone occurred many times. The rearrangement links TRBV4-2 to TRBJ1-5, with 10 bases identical to TRBD1. V trimming: 4 bases; J trimming: 7 bases; junction bases outside the gene matches: 10. Germline V gene data show CDR1 as LGHNA and CDR2 as YNFKEQ. The CDR3 extends over 16 amino acids. The CDR3 nucleotides read TGTGCCAGCAGCCCGGAGGGACAGGGGAGGGAACAGCCCCAGCATTTT. This sequence encodes CASSPEGQGREQPQHF.

The chain has TRBV6-2 or TRBV6-3 and TRBJ2-7; 7 bases are shared with TRBD1. From germline, CDR1 is MNHEY and CDR2 SVGEGT. Trimming removed 5 bases from V and 2 bases from J; junction bases left unmatched: 3. The CDR3 has 13 amino acids. The CDR3 bases are TGTGCCAGCAGTCGACAGGGAACCTACGAGCAGTACTTC. Translation gives CASSRQGTYEQYF.

The V and J genes are TRBV7-2 and TRBJ1-5, with a weak D call TRBD1 (5 bases). Germline CDR1 reads SGHTA; CDR2 reads FQGNSA. This CDR3 has 15 amino acids. The ends were cut back, 2 bases at V and 3 bases at J, with 11 bases in the middle. This CDR3 is CASSLTGSLNQPQHF. In DNA, the CDR3 is TGTGCCAGCAGCTTAACAGGCTCGCTCAATCAGCCCCAGCATTTT.

This clone was seen more than once but under ten times. The rearrangement joins TRBV10-1 to TRBJ2-2; D gene ambiguous. The CDR3 totals 14 residues. The germline V and J ends were trimmed by 7 bases and 0 bases, with 9 bases remaining between them. Germline V lookup: CDR1 WNHNN, CDR2 SYGVQD (reference sequence). The CDR3 region has the DNA TGCGCCAGCATGAAGGAGTCGAACACCGGGGAGCTGTTTTTT. Protein: CASMKESNTGELFF.

J is TRBJ2-5 and V is TRBV10-3; the match to TRBD2 covers 8 bases. Trimming removed 4 bases from V and 1 base from J; junction bases left unmatched: 8. The CDR3 covers 16 residues. Germline CDR1 reads ENHRY; CDR2 reads SYGVKD. As DNA, the CDR3 is TGTGCCATCAGTGGTACTAGCGGCCAGAGCCAAGAGACCCAGTACTTC. Protein sequence: CAISGTSGQSQETQYF.

This clone was observed a handful of times. The rearrangement links TRBV5-4 to TRBJ1-4, with D tentatively TRBD1 (5 bases). This CDR3 comprises 17 residues. CDR1 is SGHNT, CDR2 YYREEE, per germline (reference sequence). The V end was cut by 5 bases, the J end by 0 bases, with 17 bases between. Here the CDR3 reads CASSTTVLIATNEKLFF. The CDR3 nucleotides are TGTGCCAGCAGTACGACAGTATTGATTGCAACTAATGAAAAACTGTTTTTT.

The chain employs TRBV6-5 and TRBJ2-7, with a weak D call TRBD1 (5 bases). Germline V CDR1 and CDR2: MNHEY, SVGAGI. Between the trimmed V and J ends, which lost 6 bases and 0 bases, there was a span of 12 bases. The CDR3 is made up of 14 amino acids. In DNA, the CDR3 is TGTGCCAGCAGAAAGACAGCAAACTCCTACGAGCAGTACTTC. Translating gives CASRKTANSYEQYF.

This rearrangement joins TRBV6-5 to TRBJ1-2; 7 nucleotides match TRBD1. The CDR3 extends over 13 amino acids. V lost 8 bases to trimming and J lost 4 bases; unmatched junction nucleotides: 7. CDR1 is MNHEY, CDR2 SVGAGI, per germline. CDR3: CASGEQGSYGYTF. DNA for the CDR3: TGTGCCAGCGGGGAACAGGGGTCCTATGGCTACACCTTC.